This T cell receptor (beta chain) was observed in a study of cytomegalovirus exposure and HLA in healthy donors. The study ran its PCR with 60 Vbeta and 13 Jbeta primers. The repertoire was sequenced with immunoSEQ multiplex PCR; TCRdb's copy has only in-frame clones and lacks some. Among 120,000 or so clones listed, 80% were seen once. Germline lookup yields CDR1 SGHRS and CDR2 YFSETQ. Trimming removed 1 base from V and 4 bases from J; junction bases left unmatched: 8. The CDR3 is 16 amino acids. The TCR originated in a man in his forties in good health and CMV-seronegative. The gene calls are TRBV5-1 and TRBJ2-3; 8 bases are shared with TRBD2. The sample comprised PBMCs. CDR3 DNA sequence: TGCGCCAGCAGCTTGAACCAGCGGGAGTTGTCAGATACGCAGTATTTT. Its protein product is CASSLNQRELSDTQYF.